Here is one T cell receptor (beta chain) with its context. The clone's antigen remains unknown. The record has no base qualities; no much larger clone is one base away. V gives up 3 bases and J gives up 3 bases, and the segment between their germline ends measures 12 bases. The CDR3 runs 14 residues from the cysteine to the phenylalanine. Of the read, only the CDR3 DNA is kept; its 42 bases are in frame from base 1. CDR1 and CDR2 (SGHDN, FVKESK) derive from the germline V gene. The protocol used for the library was the immunoSEQ multiplex PCR assay. As stored in TCRdb, this immuneACCESS dataset retains in-frame rearrangements with V and J assigned. A fraction of the clones does not appear; measured against another copy, unresolved V genes explain less than half of the discrepancy, and the remainder lacks a known reason. Present in this sample are approximately 63,000 clones, about 93% of which were seen just once. The top ten clones comprise 2% to 3% of the sample.

The sample is drawn from a study of T cell changes during pregnancy in multiple sclerosis (dated by TCRdb to the late 2010s). About the investigation overall: Changes in the T cell repertoire over the course of pregnancy were examined in this study in women with multiple sclerosis.

The rearrangement combines TRBV14 with TRBJ2-7, with a tentative D gene TRBD2 over 6 matching bases. The receptor was derived from a female donor with multiple sclerosis, enrolled in a pregnancy study. Sequencing was performed on CD8+ T cells from peripheral blood mononuclear cells, taken in the third trimester of pregnancy. CDR3 loop: CASSHDSSDYEQYF. In nucleotides, the sequence is TGTGCCAGCAGCCATGATTCTAGCGACTACGAGCAGTACTTC.